What follows are 8 T cell receptor beta chains derived from one specimen sequenced in a study of blood T cell repertoires in COVID-19. The table came from immunoSEQ multiplex PCR; TCRdb's copy has only in-frame clones and leaves some out. The sample holds 56,000 or so clones, 80% to 85% seen once. The sample comprised peripheral blood. These receptors all come from a man over 45 with acute or convalescent COVID-19.

The V and J genes are TRBV5-4 and TRBJ1-4, with D possibly TRBD1 on 5 matching bases. The CDR3 length is 15 residues. Germline V gene lookup returns CDR1 SGHNT and CDR2 YYREEE (reference sequence). Trimming left V 0 bases short and J 5 bases short, with 11 bases between. CDR3 sequence (DNA): TGTGCCAGCAGCTTGGGGGGCACCTTAAATGAAAAACTGTTTTTT. Its translation is CASSLGGTLNEKLFF.

This clone has only a few counts. The chain joins TRBV27 to TRBJ2-7, with 10 bases matching TRBD2. The V gene end was trimmed by 3 bases and the J gene end by 4 bases; junction bases not matched to a gene: 6. This CDR3 has 15 residues. CDR1 and CDR2 (germline): MNHEY, SMNVEV (reference sequence). The CDR3 region is CASSFSPSGGYEQYF. As DNA, the CDR3 is TGTGCCAGCAGTTTTTCGCCTAGCGGGGGTTACGAGCAGTACTTC.

This clone came up once. This rearrangement joins TRBV27 to TRBJ2-1; D perhaps matches TRBD2 (6 bases). Trimming cost V 3 bases and J 10 bases, with 13 bases left between them. The germline CDR1 and CDR2 sequences are MNHEY and SMNVEV (reference sequence). The CDR3 sequence is 13 residues long. The CDR3 DNA reads TGTGCCAGCAGTTTTGAGGGACTCAGAGAGCAGTTCTTC. As protein: CASSFEGLREQFF.

The chain uses TRBV4-1 and TRBJ2-7, with D hard to call. In germline, CDR1 is MGHRA, CDR2 YSYEKL. This CDR3 comprises 16 residues. Trimming removed 0 bases at V and 2 bases at J, with 14 bases between. The CDR3 region has the DNA TGCGCCAGCAGCCAAGATTCCCTGGGCAGGCCCTACGAGCAGTACTTC. Its protein product is CASSQDSLGRPYEQYF.

This rearrangement joins TRBV19 to TRBJ1-1; 7 bases line up with TRBD1. After removal of 4 bases from V and 3 bases from J, the junction contained 2 bases not matched to a gene. This CDR3 spans 13 amino acids. The germline gives CDR1 LNHDA, CDR2 SQIVND (reference sequence). CDR3 residues: CASSTTGDTEAFF. Here the CDR3 DNA reads TGTGCCAGTAGTACCACAGGGGACACTGAAGCTTTCTTT.

V usage is TRBV5-1 and J usage is TRBJ2-1, with 8 bases matching TRBD1. Germline V CDR1 and CDR2: SGHRS, YFSETQ. This CDR3 is built from 15 residues. V trimming: 0 bases; J trimming: 9 bases; junction bases outside the gene matches: 8. The CDR3, as DNA: TGCGCCAGCAGCTTGGTTGGCAGGGGGCTAGGTGAGCAGTTCTTC. Protein: CASSLVGRGLGEQFF.

Comments on this clone: No DNA is shown, since the ends of the CDR3 on it are uncertain; the CDR3 is the one TCRdb lists. The chain employs TRBV18 and TRBJ2-1; the tabulated D call, TRBD2, remains unverified against the DNA. The germline gives CDR1 KGHSH, CDR2 LQKENI. Including both end residues, the CDR3 is 16 amino acids long. The chain's CDR3 is CASSPAARDAYNEQFF.

The chain links TRBV27 to TRBJ2-2; 8 bases map to TRBD1. Germline lookup yields CDR1 MNHEY and CDR2 SMNVEV (reference sequence). The CDR3 consists of 14 residues. V lost 10 bases, J lost 0 bases, and 4 bases stayed unmatched. The CDR3 region has the DNA TGTGCCACTAGACAGGGGACGAACACCGGGGAGCTGTTTTTT. This translates into CATRQGTNTGELFF.